These 24 T cell receptor beta chains were sequenced from one sample in a study of tumor-infiltrating lymphocytes in primary liver carcinoma. Each 20-30 mg portion of unsorted bulk tissue served as the source for co-extraction of RNA and DNA. From 500 ng of total RNA, TCR beta-specific cDNA was reverse-transcribed using a constant-region primer. For TCR beta, libraries were produced by three nested multiplex PCR rounds using slightly modified ARM-PCR. Primers for the first two PCR rounds were TRBV1-TRBV30 forward primers and a C-beta reverse primer (approximately 10 cycles per round). A single record per CDR3 protein comes from TCRdb applying MiXCR to the multiplex PCR reads. The sample gives 50,000 to 65,000 distinct CDR3 sequences, over 60% of which show up once; around 44% is in the top ten. The sequenced sample was liver tumor tissue from sampling region 4. Noted subset: tumor region T4, right-lateral pole. The source of these receptors is a middle-aged man with primary liver carcinoma and hepatitis B virus infection.

Turning to this clonotype: At one end the junction does not follow the germline gene, possibly because of a read error. V usage is TRBV12-3 or TRBV12-4 and J usage is TRBJ2-5; the D call may be TRBD1 or TRBD2 (5 bases each). This CDR3 is built from 17 residues. The CDR3 bases are TGTGCCATCAGTACACCAAGGCCGGGACCTCACAAAGAGACCCGGTACTTC. Encoded protein: CAISTPRPGPHKETRYF.

Comment on this clonotype: At one end, the junction sequence differs from germline, possibly due to a read error. V gene TRBV6-2 or TRBV6-3 combines with J gene TRBJ2-7; D is uncertain. CDR3 length: 14 residues. CDR1 is MNHEY, CDR2 SVGEGT, per germline. DNA for the CDR3: TGTGCTAGCAGTTACGGGTCTTCCCGGTACGAGCGGTACTTC. It is translated as CASSYGSSRYERYF.

Worth noting for this clonotype: A junction end diverges from the germline sequence, so it may reflect a read error. The CDR3 DNA reads TGCAGTGTTGAAGCCATCAGGGTTGTAAGGTTCTTC. It encodes CSVEAIRVVRFF. V gene TRBV29-1 combines with J gene TRBJ2-1; weak D call: TRBD1 (5 bases). This CDR3 is built from 12 residues. Germline V gives CDR1 SQVTM, CDR2 ANQGSEA.

Turning to this clonotype: Compared with germline, one end of the junction differs, possibly owing to a read error. This chain links TRBV6-2 or TRBV6-3 with TRBJ1-5; possibly TRBD1 for D (6 bases). The CDR3 has 15 residues. Germline-derived CDR1 and CDR2 are MNHEY and SVGEGT. This CDR3 is CASSLDSFSNQPLHF. In nucleotides, the CDR3 is TGTGCCAGCAGTTTGGACAGTTTCAGCAATCAGCCCCTGCATTTT.

Note on this clonotype: A clone one base away is much larger, so this may be a read error. The chain is built from TRBV11-2 and TRBJ2-2, with D perhaps TRBD1 (6 bases). CDR1 and CDR2 from the germline V gene are SGHAT and FQNNGV. Trimming removed 7 bases at V and 6 bases at J, with 15 bases between. This CDR3 contains 14 residues. The CDR3 nucleotides read TGTGCCAGCAACAAGAGGGGGAGCCCCGGGGAGCTGTTTTTT. This codes for CASNKRGSPGELFF.

Details on this clonotype: At one end the junction does not follow the germline gene, possibly because of a read error. The rearrangement links TRBV11-2 to TRBJ1-4, with D perhaps TRBD1 (5 bases). Germline CDR1 is SGHAT and CDR2 is FQNNGV. The CDR3 runs to 14 residues. The CDR3 protein is CVSSLELGDEKLFF. CDR3 sequence (DNA): TGTGTCAGCAGCTTAGAGCTTGGGGACGAAAAACTGTTTTTT. The full variable domain, with the rest looked up from reference TRBV11-2 and TRBJ1-4, is EAGVAQSPRYKIIEKRQSVAFWCNPISGHATLYWYQQILGQGPKLLIQFQNNGVVDDSQLPKDRFSAERLKGVDSTLKIQPAKLEDSAVYLCVSSLELGDEKLFFGSGTQLSVL.

This clonotype was counted at least ten times. A much larger clone is a single base away; this may be a read error. The chain combines TRBV11-1 with TRBJ1-6; a weak D match, TRBD1 (5 bases). The CDR3 is 13 residues long. CDR1 is SGHAT and CDR2 is FQDESV in the germline V gene (reference sequence). Here the CDR3 DNA reads TGTGCCAGCAGCCGGACACTGGTTTCACGCCTCCACTTT. This sequence encodes CASSRTLVSRLHF.

About this clonotype itself: Germline is not matched at one junction end, which may reflect a read error. The chain combines TRBV11-2 with TRBJ2-2, with TRBD2 as a possible D gene (6 bases). Germline V CDR1 and CDR2: SGHAT, FQNNGV. There are 17 residues in the CDR3. CDR3: CASILTLGGANTWELFF. In DNA, the CDR3 is TGTGCTAGCATCTTAACATTAGGAGGGGCGAACACCTGGGAGCTGTTTTTT.

As to this clonotype: A read error may be the cause here, since a much bigger clone is one base away. The CDR3 nucleotides read TGTGCCAGCAGCTTAGAGGGGTACTGGGGTTCCTACAATGAGCATTTCTTC. This translates into CASSLEGYWGSYNEHFF. This chain connects TRBV11-2 to TRBJ2-1; no clear D gene. Germline V gene sequence: CDR1 SGHAT, CDR2 FQNNGV. The CDR3 is made up of 17 amino acids.

This clonotype was counted once. The chain links TRBV12-3 or TRBV12-4 to TRBJ2-7; 8 bases fit TRBD1. J lost 4 bases, V lost 7 bases, and 18 bases had no gene match. This CDR3 contains 17 residues. The CDR3 is CASTPGQGIDSSYEQYF. The CDR3 DNA sequence: TGTGCCAGCACTCCCGGACAGGGCATTGATTCCTCGTACGAGCAGTACTTC.

In the case of this clonotype: One junction end does not reproduce the germline sequence, and a read error may be involved. The J gene is TRBJ2-2, the V gene TRBV9, with 8 bases matching TRBD1. Germline CDR1 SGDLS, CDR2 YYNGEE. The CDR3 consists of 18 residues. The CDR3 loop is CASSPWDRSDQNTVELFF. As DNA, the CDR3 is TGTGCCAGCAGCCCCTGGGACAGGTCCGATCAGAACACCGTGGAGCTGTTTTTT.

The rearrangement uses TRBV11-2 and TRBJ2-1, with D maybe TRBD2 (6 bases). CDR1 is SGHAT, CDR2 FQNNGV, per germline. This CDR3 region has 21 residues. Trimming stripped 5 bases from V and 3 bases from J, with 32 bases between. In nucleotides, the CDR3 is TGTGCCAGCAGCCTCAAGCATGGGTCGGGACGGGAGTGGTGGAACTACAATGAGCAGTTCTTC. It yields the protein CASSLKHGSGREWWNYNEQFF.

This clonotype was found many times. The chain recombines TRBV2 with TRBJ2-3; D uncertain. Trimming took off 5 bases at V and 3 bases at J, with 3 bases between the two ends. The CDR3 covers 11 residues. In germline, CDR1 is SNHLY, CDR2 FYNNEI. As DNA, the CDR3 is TGTGCCAGCAGTCTAACAGATACGCAGTATTTT. This codes for CASSLTDTQYF.

Note on this clonotype: Given the absence of the conserved phenylalanine or tryptophan at the CDR3 end, a read error is likely. The DNA is omitted, as the CDR3 cannot be located on it reliably, and the CDR3 follows TCRdb's listing. The chain joins TRBV11-2 to TRBJ1-1. The CDR3 totals 14 residues, both ends included. Germline-derived CDR1 and CDR2 are SGHAT and FQNNGV. This chain's CDR3 is CASSLTRVNTEALC.

Details on this clonotype: One junction end does not reproduce the germline sequence, and a read error may be involved. The gene calls are TRBV29-1 and TRBJ2-7; no reliable D call. This CDR3 spans 15 amino acids. Germline V gives CDR1 SQVTM, CDR2 ANQGSEA. DNA of the CDR3: TGCAGCGTTGTTGAGAAGAGGCAAAACCCCCACGAGCAGTATTTC. It translates to CSVVEKRQNPHEQYF.

To note about this clonotype: One end of the junction does not line up with germline, which may come from a read error. The CDR3 DNA follows: TGTGCCATCAGTTTCGGTACTAGCAATTCCTGCGAGCAGTACTTC. Translating gives CAISFGTSNSCEQYF. The J gene is TRBJ2-7, the V gene TRBV10-3; perhaps TRBD2 as D (6 bases). This CDR3 contains 15 residues. Germline loops: CDR1 ENHRY, CDR2 SYGVKD.

A remark on this clonotype: One junction end disagrees with the germline gene, perhaps due to a read error. The gene calls are TRBV11-2 and TRBJ2-2, with D possibly being TRBD1 or TRBD2 (5 bases each). In germline, CDR1 is SGHAT, CDR2 FQNNGV. This CDR3 contains 15 residues. The CDR3 reads CASSFTGSDTGELLF. CDR3 sequence (DNA): TGTGCCAGCAGCTTTACGGGATCGGACACCGGGGAGCTGTTATTT.

The chain has TRBV11-2 and TRBJ2-7; a possible D gene is TRBD2 (5 bases). This CDR3 region has 15 residues. Looked up from germline, CDR1 is SGHAT and CDR2 is FQNNGV. This CDR3 reads CVGSLESGISGEQYF. For the CDR3, the DNA is TGTGTCGGCAGCCTAGAGTCCGGGATCTCTGGCGAGCAGTACTTC.

Points on this clonotype: Lacking the conserved final phenylalanine or tryptophan, this CDR3 likely reflects a read error. This sequence joins TRBV11-2 and TRBJ1-1; 7 bases map to TRBD1. The CDR3 totals 16 residues. The germline gives CDR1 SGHAT, CDR2 FQNNGV. CDR3: CVSSLSRGLVNTEAFI. In DNA, the CDR3 is TGTGTCAGCAGCCTATCCAGGGGGTTGGTGAACACTGAAGCTTTCATT.

A note on this clonotype: A read error is possible here, since a much larger clone lies one base away. DNA of the CDR3: TGTGCCAGCAGCACAAACCAGAGAGGCGCTAAAGCTTTCTTT. It is translated as CASSTNQRGAKAFF. The gene calls are TRBV4-2 and TRBJ1-1, with D hard to call. Trimming stripped 5 bases from V and 9 bases from J, with 19 bases between. CDR3 length equals 14 residues. Germline CDR1 reads LGHNA; CDR2 reads YNFKEQ.

On this clonotype: Lacking the conserved final phenylalanine or tryptophan, this CDR3 likely reflects a read error. The gene calls are TRBV4-2 and TRBJ2-2, with 7 bases matching TRBD2. CDR3 size: 14 residues. The germline V gene encodes CDR1 LGHNA and CDR2 YNFKEQ. The CDR3 reads CASSQDQVGGELFI. CDR3 sequence (DNA): TGTGCCAGCAGCCAAGATCAGGTGGGAGGGGAACTGTTTATT.

This clonotype occurred a few times. The CDR3 DNA is TGTGCCAGCACCCCCTCTGGAGGAGGGTCCTACGAGCAGTACTTC. The encoded protein is CASTPSGGGSYEQYF. This chain joins TRBV6-2 or TRBV6-3 and TRBJ2-7; D is possibly TRBD2 (6 bases). Germline CDR1 and CDR2: MNHEY and SVGEGT. The CDR3 is made up of 15 amino acids. V was pared by 7 bases and J by 1 base, with 17 bases between.

V is TRBV7-9 and J is TRBJ1-2; D is undetermined. Germline CDR1 is SEHNR and CDR2 is FQNEAQ (reference sequence). CDR3 size: 16 residues. CDR3 sequence (DNA): TGTCTCAGCAGCCCCGAGGGCAGGTTGTCCCAGTATGGCTACACCTTC. Translated: CLSSPEGRLSQYGYTF.

This clonotype was detected only a few times. J is TRBJ2-1 and V is TRBV5-5; 15 bases agree with TRBD2. The CDR3 is made up of 16 amino acids. The V and J ends lost 0 bases and 7 bases, in that order; junction bases with no gene match: 2. Germline CDR1 is SGHKS and CDR2 is YYEKEE (reference sequence). The CDR3 sequence: CASSLEGTSGGNEQFF. DNA of the CDR3: TGTGCCAGCAGCTTGGAAGGGACTAGCGGGGGGAATGAGCAGTTCTTC.